The sequence of this T cell receptor (beta chain) was determined in a study of cytotoxic CD8 clonotypes in ibrutinib-treated CLL. Germline V gene data show CDR1 as SGDLS and CDR2 as YYNGEE. Trimming stripped 4 bases from V and 0 bases from J, with 13 bases between. CDR3 size: 16 residues. The repertoire was sequenced with immunoSEQ multiplex PCR; TCRdb's copy has only in-frame clones and lacks some. The sample has about 310,000 clones, about 77% seen once. The sequencing used PBMCs, collected before ibrutinib treatment. The chain recombines TRBV9 with TRBJ2-2; perhaps TRBD1 as D (5 bases). The sequence was obtained from a human donor with chronic lymphocytic leukemia. The CDR3 coding sequence is TGTGCCAGCAGCCCACGAGGACAAACGAACACCGGGGAGCTGTTTTTT. Protein sequence: CASSPRGQTNTGELFF.